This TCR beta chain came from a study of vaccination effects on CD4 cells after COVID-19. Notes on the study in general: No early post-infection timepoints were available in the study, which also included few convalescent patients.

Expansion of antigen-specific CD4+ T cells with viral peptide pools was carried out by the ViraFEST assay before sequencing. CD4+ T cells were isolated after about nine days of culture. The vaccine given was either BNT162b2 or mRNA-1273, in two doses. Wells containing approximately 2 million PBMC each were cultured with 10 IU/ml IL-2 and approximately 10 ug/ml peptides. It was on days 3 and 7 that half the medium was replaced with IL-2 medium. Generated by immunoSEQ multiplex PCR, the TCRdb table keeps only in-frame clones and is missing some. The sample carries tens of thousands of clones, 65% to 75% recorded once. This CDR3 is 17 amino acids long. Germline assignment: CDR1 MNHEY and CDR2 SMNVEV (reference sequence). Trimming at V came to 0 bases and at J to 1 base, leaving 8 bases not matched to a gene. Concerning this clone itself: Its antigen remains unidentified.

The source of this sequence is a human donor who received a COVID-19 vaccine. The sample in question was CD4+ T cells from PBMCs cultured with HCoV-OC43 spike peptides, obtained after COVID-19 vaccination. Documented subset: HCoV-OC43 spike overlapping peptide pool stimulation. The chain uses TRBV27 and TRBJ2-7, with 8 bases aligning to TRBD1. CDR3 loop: CASSLSYWGQVSYEQYF. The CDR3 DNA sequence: TGTGCCAGCAGTTTATCGTACTGGGGACAGGTATCCTACGAGCAGTACTTC.